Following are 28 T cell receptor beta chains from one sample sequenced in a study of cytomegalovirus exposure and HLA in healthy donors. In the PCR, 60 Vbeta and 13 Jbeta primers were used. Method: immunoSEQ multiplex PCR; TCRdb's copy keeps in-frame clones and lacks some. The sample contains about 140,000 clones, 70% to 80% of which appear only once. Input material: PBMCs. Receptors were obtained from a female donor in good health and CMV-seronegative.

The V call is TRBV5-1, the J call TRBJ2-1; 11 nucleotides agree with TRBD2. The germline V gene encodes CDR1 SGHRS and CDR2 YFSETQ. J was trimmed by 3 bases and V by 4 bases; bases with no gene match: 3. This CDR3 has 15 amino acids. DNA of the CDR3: TGCGCCAGCAGCCTTAGCGGGGGGGTCTACAATGAGCAGTTCTTC. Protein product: CASSLSGGVYNEQFF.

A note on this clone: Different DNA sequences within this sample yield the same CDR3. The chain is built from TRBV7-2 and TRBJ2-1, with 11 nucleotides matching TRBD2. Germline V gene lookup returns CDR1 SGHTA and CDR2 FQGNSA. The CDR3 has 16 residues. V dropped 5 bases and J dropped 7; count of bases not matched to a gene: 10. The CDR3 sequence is CASSPTLAGGLNEQFF. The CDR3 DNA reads TGTGCCAGCAGCCCCACCCTAGCGGGAGGATTGAATGAGCAGTTCTTC.

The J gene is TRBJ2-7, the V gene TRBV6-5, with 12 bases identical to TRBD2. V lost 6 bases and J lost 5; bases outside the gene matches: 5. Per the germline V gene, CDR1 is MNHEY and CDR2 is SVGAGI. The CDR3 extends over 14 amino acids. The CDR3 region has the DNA TGTGCCAGCAGACGACTAGCGGGAGCGAACGAGCAGTACTTC. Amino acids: CASRRLAGANEQYF.

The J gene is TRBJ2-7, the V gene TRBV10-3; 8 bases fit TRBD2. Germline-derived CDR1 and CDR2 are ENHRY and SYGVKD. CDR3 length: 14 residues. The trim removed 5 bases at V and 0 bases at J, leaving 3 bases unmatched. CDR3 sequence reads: CAISPGTSSYEQYF. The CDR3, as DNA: TGTGCCATCAGTCCCGGGACTAGCTCCTACGAGCAGTACTTC.

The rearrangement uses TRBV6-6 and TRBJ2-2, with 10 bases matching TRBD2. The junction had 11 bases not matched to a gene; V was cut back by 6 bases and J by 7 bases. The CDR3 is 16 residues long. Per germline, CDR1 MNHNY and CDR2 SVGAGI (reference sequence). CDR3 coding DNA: TGTGCCAGCAGACCAAGCGGGGGGGAGCTTTTCGGGGAGCTGTTTTTT. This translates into CASRPSGGELFGELFF.

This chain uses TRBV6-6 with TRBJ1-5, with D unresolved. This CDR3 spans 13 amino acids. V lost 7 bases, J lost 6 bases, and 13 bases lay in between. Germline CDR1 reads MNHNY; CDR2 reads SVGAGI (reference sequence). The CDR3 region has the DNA TGTGCCAGCACCAAGGGAGGGATTCAGCCCCAGCATTTT. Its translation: CASTKGGIQPQHF.

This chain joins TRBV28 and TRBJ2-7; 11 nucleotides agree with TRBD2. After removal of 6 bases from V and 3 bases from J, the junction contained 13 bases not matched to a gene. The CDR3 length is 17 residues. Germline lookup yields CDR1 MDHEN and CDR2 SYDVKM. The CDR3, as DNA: TGTGCCAGCAGACCAATTAGCGGGGGGGCCGCTTTCTACGAGCAGTACTTC. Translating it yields CASRPISGGAAFYEQYF. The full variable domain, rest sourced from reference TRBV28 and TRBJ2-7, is DVKVTQSSRYLVKRTGEKVFLECVQDMDHENMFWYRQDPGLGLRLIYFSYDVKMKEKGDIPEGYSVSREKKERFSLILESASTNQTSMYLCASRPISGGAAFYEQYFGPGTRLTVT.

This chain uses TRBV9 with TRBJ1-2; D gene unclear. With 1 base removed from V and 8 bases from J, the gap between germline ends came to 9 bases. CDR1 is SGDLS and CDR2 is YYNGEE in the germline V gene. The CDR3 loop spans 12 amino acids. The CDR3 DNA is TGTGCCAGCAGCGTAATCGGGAAAGGCTACACCTTC. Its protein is CASSVIGKGYTF.

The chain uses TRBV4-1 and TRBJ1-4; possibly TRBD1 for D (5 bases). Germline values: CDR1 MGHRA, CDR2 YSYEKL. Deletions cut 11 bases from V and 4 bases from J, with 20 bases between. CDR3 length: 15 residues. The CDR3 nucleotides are TGCGCCTCAAATTTTATGGGGCGGCGTAATGAAAAACTGTTTTTT. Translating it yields CASNFMGRRNEKLFF.

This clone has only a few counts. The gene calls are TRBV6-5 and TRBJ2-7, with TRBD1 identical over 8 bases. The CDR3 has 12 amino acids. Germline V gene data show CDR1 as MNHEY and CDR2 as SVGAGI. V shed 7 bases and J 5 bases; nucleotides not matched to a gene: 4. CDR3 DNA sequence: TGTGCCAGCATCGGACAGGGTCACGAGCAGTACTTC. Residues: CASIGQGHEQYF.

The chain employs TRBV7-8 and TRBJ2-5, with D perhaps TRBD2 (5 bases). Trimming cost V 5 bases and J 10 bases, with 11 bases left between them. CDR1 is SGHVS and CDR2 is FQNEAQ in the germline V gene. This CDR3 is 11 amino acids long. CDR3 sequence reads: CASSLPGIQYF. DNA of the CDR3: TGTGCCAGCAGCCTACCGGGGATCCAGTACTTC.

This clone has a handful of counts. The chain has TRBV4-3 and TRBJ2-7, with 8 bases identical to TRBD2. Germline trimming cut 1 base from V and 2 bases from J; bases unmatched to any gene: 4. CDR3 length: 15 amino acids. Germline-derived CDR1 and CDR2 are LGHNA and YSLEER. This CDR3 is CASSQVSGGTYEQYF. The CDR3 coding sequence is TGCGCCAGCAGCCAAGTAAGCGGGGGTACCTACGAGCAGTACTTC.

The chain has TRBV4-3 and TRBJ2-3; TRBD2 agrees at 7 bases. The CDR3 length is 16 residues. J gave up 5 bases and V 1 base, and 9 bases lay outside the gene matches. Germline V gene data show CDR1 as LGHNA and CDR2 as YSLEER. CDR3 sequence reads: CASSQVNVPGGDTQYF. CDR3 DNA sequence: TGCGCCAGCAGCCAAGTCAACGTCCCGGGGGGAGATACGCAGTATTTT.

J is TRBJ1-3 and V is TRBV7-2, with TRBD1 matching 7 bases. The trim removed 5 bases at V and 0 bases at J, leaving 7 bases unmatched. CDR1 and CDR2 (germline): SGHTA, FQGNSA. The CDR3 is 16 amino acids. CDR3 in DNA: TGTGCCAGCAGCCGAAGGACAGGAACCTCTGGAAACACCATATATTTT. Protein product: CASSRRTGTSGNTIYF.

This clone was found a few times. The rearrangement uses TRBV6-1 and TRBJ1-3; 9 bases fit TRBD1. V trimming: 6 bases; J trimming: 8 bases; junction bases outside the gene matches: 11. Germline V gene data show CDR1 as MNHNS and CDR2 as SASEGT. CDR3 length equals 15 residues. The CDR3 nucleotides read TGTGCCAGCAGCGATGTTACAGGGGGCCGAGACACCATATATTTT. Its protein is CASSDVTGGRDTIYF.

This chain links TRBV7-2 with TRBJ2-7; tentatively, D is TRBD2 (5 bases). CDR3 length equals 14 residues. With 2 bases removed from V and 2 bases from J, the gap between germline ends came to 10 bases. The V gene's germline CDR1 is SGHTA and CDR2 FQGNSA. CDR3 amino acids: CASSLNGGPYEQYF. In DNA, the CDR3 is TGTGCCAGCAGCTTAAACGGAGGACCCTACGAGCAGTACTTC.

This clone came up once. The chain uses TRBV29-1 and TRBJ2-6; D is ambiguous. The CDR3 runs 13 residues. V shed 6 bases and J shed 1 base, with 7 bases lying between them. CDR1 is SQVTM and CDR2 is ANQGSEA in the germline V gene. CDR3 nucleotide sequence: TGCAGCGTCCCAGAATCTGGGGCCAACGTCCTGACTTTC. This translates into CSVPESGANVLTF.

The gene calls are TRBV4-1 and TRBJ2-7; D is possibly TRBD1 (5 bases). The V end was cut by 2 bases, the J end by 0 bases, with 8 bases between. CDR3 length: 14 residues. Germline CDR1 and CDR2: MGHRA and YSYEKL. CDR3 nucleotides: TGCGCCAGCAGCCAACCCAGGGTCTCCTACGAGCAGTACTTC. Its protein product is CASSQPRVSYEQYF.

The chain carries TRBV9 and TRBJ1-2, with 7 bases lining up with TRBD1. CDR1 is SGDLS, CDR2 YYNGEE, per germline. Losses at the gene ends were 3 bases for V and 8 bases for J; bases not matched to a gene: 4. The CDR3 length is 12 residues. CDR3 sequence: CASSDRGTGYTF. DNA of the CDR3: TGTGCCAGCAGCGACAGGGGTACGGGCTACACCTTC.

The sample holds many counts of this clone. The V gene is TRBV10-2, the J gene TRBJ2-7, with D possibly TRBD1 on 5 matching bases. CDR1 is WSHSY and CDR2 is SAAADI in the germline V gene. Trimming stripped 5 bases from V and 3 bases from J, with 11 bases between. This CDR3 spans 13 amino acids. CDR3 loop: CASSRDSLYEQYF. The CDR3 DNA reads TGCGCCAGCAGTCGCGACAGCCTCTACGAGCAGTACTTC.

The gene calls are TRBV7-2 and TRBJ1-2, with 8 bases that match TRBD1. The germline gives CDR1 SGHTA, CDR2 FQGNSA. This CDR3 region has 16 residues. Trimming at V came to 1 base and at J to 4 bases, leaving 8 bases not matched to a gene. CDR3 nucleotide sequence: TGTGCCAGCAGCTTAGTCTGGGGACAGGCCTCCTATGGCTACACCTTC. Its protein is CASSLVWGQASYGYTF.

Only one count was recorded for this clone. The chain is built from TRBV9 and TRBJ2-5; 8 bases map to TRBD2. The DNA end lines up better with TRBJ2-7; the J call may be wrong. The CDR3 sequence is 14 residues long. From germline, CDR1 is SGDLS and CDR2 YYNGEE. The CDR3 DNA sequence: TGTGCCAGCAGCGTAAGCGGGGGCAGGTACGAGCAGTACTTC. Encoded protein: CASSVSGGRYEQYF.

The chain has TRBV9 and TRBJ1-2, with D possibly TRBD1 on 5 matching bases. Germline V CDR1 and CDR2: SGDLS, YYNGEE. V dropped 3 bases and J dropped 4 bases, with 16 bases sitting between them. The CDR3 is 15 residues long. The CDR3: CASSGTGGRVYGYTF. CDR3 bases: TGTGCCAGCAGCGGTACAGGAGGGCGTGTCTATGGCTACACCTTC.

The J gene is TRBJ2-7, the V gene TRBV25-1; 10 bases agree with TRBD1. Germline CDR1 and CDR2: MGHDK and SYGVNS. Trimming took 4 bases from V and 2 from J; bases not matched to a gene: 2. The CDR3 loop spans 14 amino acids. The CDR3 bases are TGTGCCAGCAGTGGGGACAGGGGCACCTACGAGCAGTACTTC. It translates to CASSGDRGTYEQYF.

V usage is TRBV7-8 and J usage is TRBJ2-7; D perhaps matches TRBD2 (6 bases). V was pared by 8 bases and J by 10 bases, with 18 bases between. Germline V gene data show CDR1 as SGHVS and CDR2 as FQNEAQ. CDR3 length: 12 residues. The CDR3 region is CASGRGKGEQYF. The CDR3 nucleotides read TGTGCCAGCGGGCGCGGGAAGGGTGAACAGTACTTC.

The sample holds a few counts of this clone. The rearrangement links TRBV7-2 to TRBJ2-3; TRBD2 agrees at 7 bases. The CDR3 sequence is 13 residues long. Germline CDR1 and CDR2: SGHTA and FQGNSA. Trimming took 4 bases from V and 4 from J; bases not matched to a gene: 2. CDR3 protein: CASSSAGADTQYF. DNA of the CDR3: TGTGCCAGCAGCTCCGCGGGGGCAGATACGCAGTATTTT. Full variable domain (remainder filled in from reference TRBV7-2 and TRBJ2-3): GAGVSQSPSNKVTEKGKDVELRCDPISGHTALYWYRQSLGQGLEFLIYFQGNSAPDKSGLPSDRFSAERTGGSVSTLTIQRTQQEDSAVYLCASSSAGADTQYFGPGTRLTVL.

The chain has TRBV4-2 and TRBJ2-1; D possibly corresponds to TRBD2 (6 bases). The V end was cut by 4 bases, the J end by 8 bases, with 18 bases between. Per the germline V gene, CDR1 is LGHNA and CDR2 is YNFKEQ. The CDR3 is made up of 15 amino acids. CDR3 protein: CASSRAVTRDYEQFF. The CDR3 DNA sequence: TGTGCCAGCAGCCGCGCTGTGACTAGGGACTATGAGCAGTTCTTC.

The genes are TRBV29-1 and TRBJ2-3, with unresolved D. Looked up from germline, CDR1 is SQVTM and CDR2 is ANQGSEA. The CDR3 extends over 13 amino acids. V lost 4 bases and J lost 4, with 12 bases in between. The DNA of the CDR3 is TGCAGCGTTGGAGGCAGTTCCCCAGATACGCAGTATTTT. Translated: CSVGGSSPDTQYF.